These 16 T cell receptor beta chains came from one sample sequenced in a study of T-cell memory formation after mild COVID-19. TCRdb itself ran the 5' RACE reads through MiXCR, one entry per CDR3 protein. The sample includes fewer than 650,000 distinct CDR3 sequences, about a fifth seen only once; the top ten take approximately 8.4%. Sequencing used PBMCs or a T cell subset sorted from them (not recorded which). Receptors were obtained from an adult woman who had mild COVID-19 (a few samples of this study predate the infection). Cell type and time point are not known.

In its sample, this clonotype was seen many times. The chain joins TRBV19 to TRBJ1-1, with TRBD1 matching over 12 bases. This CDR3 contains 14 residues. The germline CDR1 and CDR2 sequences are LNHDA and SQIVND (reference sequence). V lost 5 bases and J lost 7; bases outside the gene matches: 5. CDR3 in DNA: TGTGCCAGTAGTTCCGGGACAGGGGGCGGTGAAGCTTTCTTT. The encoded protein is CASSSGTGGGEAFF.

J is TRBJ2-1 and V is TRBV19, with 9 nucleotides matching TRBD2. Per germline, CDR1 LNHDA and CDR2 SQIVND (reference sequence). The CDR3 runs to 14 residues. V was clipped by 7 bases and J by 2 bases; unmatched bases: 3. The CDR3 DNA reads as TGTGCCAGTAACGGCGGGGGGGCCTACAATGAGCAGTTCTTC. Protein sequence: CASNGGGAYNEQFF.

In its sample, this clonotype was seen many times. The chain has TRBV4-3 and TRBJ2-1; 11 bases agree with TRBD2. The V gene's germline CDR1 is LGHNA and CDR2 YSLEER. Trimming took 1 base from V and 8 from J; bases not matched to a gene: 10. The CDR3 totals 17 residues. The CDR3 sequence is CASSQGDSGRAVHEQFF. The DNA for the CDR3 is TGCGCCAGCAGCCAAGGTGATAGCGGGAGGGCGGTTCATGAGCAGTTCTTC.

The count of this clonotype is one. DNA for the CDR3: TGCAGTGCTAGAACGCAGGAGAATGCCAACCCTGAGCAGTTCTTC. Its protein is CSARTQENANPEQFF. The V call is TRBV20-1, the J call TRBJ2-1; D gene unclear. Trimming pared 2 bases from V and 9 bases from J, leaving 20 bases between. The CDR3 has 15 amino acids. CDR1 is DFQATT, CDR2 SNEGSKA, per germline (reference sequence).

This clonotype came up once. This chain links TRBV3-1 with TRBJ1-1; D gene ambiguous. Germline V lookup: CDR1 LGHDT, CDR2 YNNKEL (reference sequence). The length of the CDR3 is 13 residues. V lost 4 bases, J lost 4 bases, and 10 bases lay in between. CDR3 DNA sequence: TGTGCCAGCAGCCCTCCCTGGGGCACTGAAGCTTTCTTT. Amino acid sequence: CASSPPWGTEAFF. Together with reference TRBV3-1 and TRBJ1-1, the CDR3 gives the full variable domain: DTAVSQTPKYLVTQMGNDKSIKCEQNLGHDTMYWYKQDSKKFLKIMFSYNNKELIINETVPNRFSPKSPDKAHLNLHINSLELGDSAVYFCASSPPWGTEAFFGQGTRLTVV.

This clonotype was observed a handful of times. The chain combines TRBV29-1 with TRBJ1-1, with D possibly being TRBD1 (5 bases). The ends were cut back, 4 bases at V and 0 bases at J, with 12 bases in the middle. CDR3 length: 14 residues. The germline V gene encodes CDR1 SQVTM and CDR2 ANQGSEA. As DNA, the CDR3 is TGCAGCGTTGGGGGGGGACGTTTGAACACTGAAGCTTTCTTT. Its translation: CSVGGGRLNTEAFF.

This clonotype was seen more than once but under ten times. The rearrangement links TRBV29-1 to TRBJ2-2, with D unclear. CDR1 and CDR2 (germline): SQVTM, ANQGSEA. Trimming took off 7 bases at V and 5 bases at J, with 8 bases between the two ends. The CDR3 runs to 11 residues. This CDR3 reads CSAEGTGELFF. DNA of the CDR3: TGCAGCGCCGAAGGTACCGGGGAGCTGTTTTTT.

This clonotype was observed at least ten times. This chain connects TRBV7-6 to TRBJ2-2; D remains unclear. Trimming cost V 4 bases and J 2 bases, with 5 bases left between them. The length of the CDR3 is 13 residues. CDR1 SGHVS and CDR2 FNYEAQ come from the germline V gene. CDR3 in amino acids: CASSSVNTGELFF. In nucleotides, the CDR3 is TGTGCCAGCAGCTCTGTCAACACCGGGGAGCTGTTTTTT.

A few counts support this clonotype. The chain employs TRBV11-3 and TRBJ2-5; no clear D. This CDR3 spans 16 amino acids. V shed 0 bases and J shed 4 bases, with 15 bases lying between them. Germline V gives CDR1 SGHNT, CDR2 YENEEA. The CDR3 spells CASSLDKTPRPETQYF. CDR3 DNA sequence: TGTGCCAGCAGCTTAGACAAAACCCCCAGGCCAGAGACCCAGTACTTC.

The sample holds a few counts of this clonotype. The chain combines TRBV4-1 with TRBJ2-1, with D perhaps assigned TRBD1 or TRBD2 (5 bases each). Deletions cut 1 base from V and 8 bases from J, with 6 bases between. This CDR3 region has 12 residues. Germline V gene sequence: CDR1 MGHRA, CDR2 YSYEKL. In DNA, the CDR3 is TGCGCCAGCAGCCAAGGGGGGTATGAGCAGTTCTTC. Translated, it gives CASSQGGYEQFF.

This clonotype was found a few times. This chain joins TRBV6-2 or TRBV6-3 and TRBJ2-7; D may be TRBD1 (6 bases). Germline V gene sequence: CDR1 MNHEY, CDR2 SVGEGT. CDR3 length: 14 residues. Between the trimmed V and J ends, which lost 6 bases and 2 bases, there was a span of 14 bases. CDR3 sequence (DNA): TGTGCCAGCAGCCTGCAGGGGATGGCCTACGAGCAGTACTTC. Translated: CASSLQGMAYEQYF.

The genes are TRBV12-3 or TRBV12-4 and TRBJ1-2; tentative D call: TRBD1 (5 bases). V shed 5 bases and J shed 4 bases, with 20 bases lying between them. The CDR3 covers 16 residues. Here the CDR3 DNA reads TGTGCCAGCAGTCCCCGGGGGATGGGCCCGATCTATGGCTACACCTTC. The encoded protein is CASSPRGMGPIYGYTF.

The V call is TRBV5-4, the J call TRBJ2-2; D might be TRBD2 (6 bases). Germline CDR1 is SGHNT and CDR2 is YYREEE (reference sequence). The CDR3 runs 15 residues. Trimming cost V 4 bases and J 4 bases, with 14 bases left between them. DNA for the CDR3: TGTGCCAGCAGCCCCCGACTAGTGGCCACCGGGGAGCTGTTTTTT. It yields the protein CASSPRLVATGELFF.

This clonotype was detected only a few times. The CDR3 protein is CASRGRRGREGTEAFF. The CDR3 coding sequence is TGTGCCAGCAGGGGACGGAGGGGGCGCGAGGGCACTGAAGCTTTCTTT. This chain uses TRBV6-6 with TRBJ1-1; 7 bases align to TRBD1. CDR3 length: 16 amino acids. CDR1 and CDR2 from the germline V gene are MNHNY and SVGAGI (reference sequence). V was clipped by 6 bases and J by 4 bases; unmatched bases: 14.

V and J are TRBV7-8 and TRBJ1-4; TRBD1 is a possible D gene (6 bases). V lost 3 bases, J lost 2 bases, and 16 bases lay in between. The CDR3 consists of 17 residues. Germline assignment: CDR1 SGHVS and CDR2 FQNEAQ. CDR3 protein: CASSLTHSGGTNEKLFF. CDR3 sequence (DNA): TGTGCCAGCAGCTTGACGCATTCGGGGGGCACTAATGAAAAACTGTTTTTT.

The CDR3: CASQAGVEQFF. The DNA for the CDR3 is TGTGCTAGTCAAGCGGGAGTTGAGCAGTTCTTC. The chain has TRBV12-5 and TRBJ2-1, with 8 bases aligning to TRBD2. Looked up from germline, CDR1 is LGHNT and CDR2 is FRNRAP. V was pared by 8 bases and J by 9 bases, with 3 bases of the junction left unmatched. The CDR3 is 11 amino acids.